This passage covers 26 T cell receptor beta chains from one sample sequenced in a study of a mutant IDH1 vaccine in newly diagnosed glioma. Sequencing used immunoSEQ multiplex PCR; TCRdb keeps in-frame clones, though not all of them. The data contain some 30,000 clones, over 70% of them singletons. What these receptors recognize is not known. The time point here: week 35, safety follow-up. Topical imiquimod accompanied each vaccine dose, which consisted of 300 ug of mutant IDH1 20-mer peptide. The specimen comprised PBMCs, sampled from a glioma patient whose treatment included an IDH1 peptide vaccine. The receptors here all came from a woman under 40 with glioma. Some clones in this sample may be carry-over from other donors' samples.

This chain joins TRBV28 and TRBJ1-2; a weak D match, TRBD1 (6 bases). Germline assignment: CDR1 MDHEN and CDR2 SYDVKM. The CDR3 consists of 14 residues. V lost 1 base and J 6 bases, leaving 12 bases between the germline ends. In nucleotides, the CDR3 is TGTGCCAGCAGTTTATACAGGGAGAGGGATGGCTACACCTTC. Translating gives CASSLYRERDGYTF.

V gene TRBV9 combines with J gene TRBJ1-1; D gene unclear. The CDR3 spans 12 residues. Germline V gives CDR1 SGDLS, CDR2 YYNGEE. V lost 2 bases, J lost 3 bases, and 5 bases lay in between. The CDR3, as DNA: TGTGCCAGCAGCGTTGAGGACACTGAAGCTTTCTTT. Protein product: CASSVEDTEAFF. Variable domain in full (rest from reference TRBV9 and TRBJ1-1): DSGVTQTPKHLITATGQRVTLRCSPRSGDLSVYWYQQSLDQGLQFLIQYYNGEERAKGNILERFSAQQFPDLHSELNLSSLELGDSALYFCASSVEDTEAFFGQGTRLTVV.

This chain uses TRBV19 with TRBJ2-7; a possible D gene is TRBD2 (7 bases). This CDR3 is 17 amino acids long. The V gene's germline CDR1 is LNHDA and CDR2 SQIVND (reference sequence). V was trimmed by 2 bases and J by 1 base, leaving 18 bases between them. The CDR3 spells CASSIYGGGAGSYEQYF. CDR3 coding DNA: TGTGCCAGTAGTATATATGGTGGGGGGGCGGGTTCCTACGAGCAGTACTTC. The entire variable domain, with the rest obtained from reference TRBV19 and TRBJ2-7, is as follows: DGGITQSPKYLFRKEGQNVTLSCEQNLNHDAMYWYRQDPGQGLRLIYYSQIVNDFQKGDIAEGYSVSREKKESFPLTVTSAQKNPTAFYLCASSIYGGGAGSYEQYFGPGTRLTVT.

The J gene is TRBJ2-5, the V gene TRBV5-4; 9 bases line up with TRBD1. This CDR3 has 15 amino acids. Germline V gene sequence: CDR1 SGHNT, CDR2 YYREEE (reference sequence). V lost 2 bases and J lost 1; bases outside the gene matches: 3. For the CDR3, the DNA is TGTGCCAGCAGCTTACAGGGGGCGCCCCAAGAGACCCAGTACTTC. Residues: CASSLQGAPQETQYF.

V is TRBV5-1 and J is TRBJ2-2; D is undetermined. V lost 4 bases, J lost 5 bases, and 6 bases lay in between. CDR3 length equals 12 residues. Germline V gene sequence: CDR1 SGHRS, CDR2 YFSETQ. In DNA form, the CDR3 reads TGCGCCAGCAGCGAACAGACCGGGGAGCTGTTTTTT. This encodes CASSEQTGELFF.

DNA of the CDR3: TGTGCCAGCAGCTTCAGGGGAGGGGGGACAGATACGCAGTATTTT. Translation gives CASSFRGGGTDTQYF. The V and J genes are TRBV11-3 and TRBJ2-3; D perhaps matches TRBD2 (7 bases). CDR1 is SGHNT and CDR2 is YENEEA in the germline V gene. This CDR3 spans 15 amino acids. V was pared by 3 bases and J by 3 bases, with 13 bases between.

The rearrangement links TRBV27 to TRBJ1-2; D unresolved. CDR1 MNHEY and CDR2 SMNVEV come from the germline V gene (reference sequence). This CDR3 has 15 residues. V lost 2 bases, J lost 0 bases, and 10 bases lay in between. CDR3 loop: CASSLRGGTNYGYTF. The CDR3 DNA is TGTGCCAGCAGTTTACGAGGAGGTACTAACTATGGCTACACCTTC.

This chain uses TRBV9 with TRBJ2-3; D possibly corresponds to TRBD1 (6 bases). The length of the CDR3 is 15 residues. Germline V gives CDR1 SGDLS, CDR2 YYNGEE. V lost 0 bases to trimming and J lost 2 bases, with 10 bases between them. CDR3 sequence reads: CASSVEGVVTDTQYF. CDR3 coding DNA: TGTGCCAGCAGCGTAGAGGGGGTCGTCACAGATACGCAGTATTTT.

This clone was picked up a small number of times. The chain employs TRBV25-1 and TRBJ1-5; unclear D gene. The germline V gene encodes CDR1 MGHDK and CDR2 SYGVNS. Trimming cost V 0 bases and J 5 bases, with 8 bases left between them. CDR3 size: 14 residues. The CDR3 here is CASSEYDGDQPQHF. DNA for the CDR3: TGTGCCAGCAGTGAATACGATGGGGATCAGCCCCAGCATTTT.

The CDR3 spells CAWSPDRYQPQHF. CDR3 bases: TGTGCCTGGAGCCCAGACAGATATCAGCCCCAGCATTTT. This sequence joins TRBV30 and TRBJ1-5, with D possibly being TRBD1 (5 bases). CDR1 is GTSNPN and CDR2 is SVGIG in the germline V gene (reference sequence). The CDR3 spans 13 residues. The V end lost 3 bases, the J end lost 5 bases, and 11 bases lay between the germline ends.

This rearrangement joins TRBV21-1 to TRBJ1-5. TRBV21-1 is flagged as a pseudogene. This CDR3 is built from 15 residues. CDR3 residues: CASRAEGRAGQPQHF. Written as DNA, the CDR3 is TGTGCCAGCAGAGCCGAGGGCAGGGCCGGTCAGCCCCAGCATTTT.

The genes are TRBV28 and TRBJ1-3, with no clear D. Germline CDR1 and CDR2: MDHEN and SYDVKM. With 3 bases removed from V and 0 bases from J, the gap between germline ends came to 12 bases. This CDR3 is built from 16 residues. For the CDR3, the DNA is TGTGCCAGCAGTTTCGCAAGGATCCGCTCTGGAAACACCATATATTTT. It is translated as CASSFARIRSGNTIYF.

The genes are TRBV19 and TRBJ2-3, with TRBD1 as a possible D gene (6 bases). Germline CDR1 and CDR2: LNHDA and SQIVND (reference sequence). Trimming pared 4 bases from V and 2 bases from J, leaving 7 bases between. The CDR3 consists of 13 residues. The CDR3 protein is CASSTGATDTQYF. CDR3 sequence (DNA): TGTGCCAGTAGTACAGGGGCCACAGATACGCAGTATTTT.

The rearrangement links TRBV5-1 to TRBJ2-7, with TRBD2 matching 7 bases. Germline V gene data show CDR1 as SGHRS and CDR2 as YFSETQ. This CDR3 has 14 amino acids. With V trimmed by 6 bases and J by 2 bases, 8 bases remained unmatched. CDR3 nucleotides: TGCGCCAGCACCCTAGCGGTGGGTCCCTACGAGCAGTACTTC. Translated: CASTLAVGPYEQYF. The full variable domain, with the rest looked up from reference TRBV5-1 and TRBJ2-7, is KAGVTQTPRYLIKTRGQQVTLSCSPISGHRSVSWYQQTPGQGLQFLFEYFSETQRNKGNFPGRFSGRQFSNSRSEMNVSTLELGDSALYLCASTLAVGPYEQYFGPGTRLTVT.

The V gene is TRBV4-1, the J gene TRBJ2-1; 7 nucleotides agree with TRBD2. Germline CDR1 reads MGHRA; CDR2 reads YSYEKL. CDR3 length equals 14 residues. V gave up 0 bases and J gave up 6 bases; unmatched junction bases: 2. This CDR3 reads CASSQDGLGNEQFF. The DNA of the CDR3 is TGCGCCAGCAGCCAAGATGGACTAGGCAATGAGCAGTTCTTC.

The chain couples TRBV29-1 to TRBJ1-5, with D possibly TRBD1 on 5 matching bases. V lost 4 bases and J lost 2, with 12 bases in between. Germline CDR1 is SQVTM and CDR2 is ANQGSEA. CDR3 length equals 14 residues. CDR3 DNA: TGCAGCGTTGCTGAAAGGGACGGCAATCAGCCCCAGCATTTT. It translates to CSVAERDGNQPQHF.

CDR3 in DNA: TGTGCCAGCTCACCACGGACTGGCCGTGCGGAAGCTTTCTTT. Translation: CASSPRTGRAEAFF. This chain links TRBV18 with TRBJ1-1; D ambiguous. Germline CDR1 and CDR2: KGHSH and LQKENI. This CDR3 has 14 amino acids. Trimming took off 1 base at V and 8 bases at J, with 14 bases between the two ends.

This chain uses TRBV29-1 with TRBJ1-2; tentative D call: TRBD1 (5 bases). The V gene's germline CDR1 is SQVTM and CDR2 ANQGSEA. The CDR3 is 12 residues long. V was shortened by 6 bases and J by 7 bases, with 15 bases between the two germline ends. The CDR3 sequence is CSVTWTSGGYTF. DNA of the CDR3: TGCAGCGTGACCTGGACATCTGGTGGCTACACCTTC.

V and J are TRBV28 and TRBJ2-7, with D possibly TRBD2 on 5 matching bases. With 5 bases removed from V and 3 bases from J, the gap between germline ends came to 20 bases. Germline V gene lookup returns CDR1 MDHEN and CDR2 SYDVKM. CDR3 length: 16 residues. CDR3 bases: TGTGCCAGCAGTCCCCCTTCGGGGTTAAGGGACTACGAGCAGTACTTC. This gives the protein CASSPPSGLRDYEQYF.

This clone was counted a single time. The J gene is TRBJ2-2, the V gene TRBV4-1, with TRBD2 identical over 14 bases. The CDR3 has 18 amino acids. Germline assignment: CDR1 MGHRA and CDR2 YSYEKL. V shed 6 bases and J 8 bases; nucleotides not matched to a gene: 14. The CDR3 spells CASRPGLAGVFGTGELFF. Here the CDR3 DNA reads TGCGCCAGCAGACCGGGACTAGCGGGAGTATTTGGGACTGGGGAGCTGTTTTTT.

CDR3 nucleotide sequence: TGTGCCAGTAGTCCCGACGGCACCAACAATCAGCCCCAGCATTTT. Its translation: CASSPDGTNNQPQHF. V is TRBV19 and J is TRBJ1-5; no firm D call. Germline assignment: CDR1 LNHDA and CDR2 SQIVND (reference sequence). This CDR3 contains 15 residues. V lost 5 bases to trimming and J lost 3 bases, with 14 bases between them.

The genes are TRBV5-1 and TRBJ2-3; D is undetermined. Germline CDR1 reads SGHRS; CDR2 reads YFSETQ. V was shortened by 2 bases and J by 0 bases, with 10 bases between the two germline ends. The CDR3 contains 15 residues. The CDR3 DNA reads as TGCGCCAGCAGCTTACAAGCGTCGAGCACAGATACGCAGTATTTT. Residues: CASSLQASSTDTQYF.

The rearrangement joins TRBV5-1 to TRBJ1-2; D gene uncertain. Between the trimmed V and J ends, which lost 2 bases and 8 bases, there was a span of 10 bases. The CDR3 covers 12 residues. Germline V lookup: CDR1 SGHRS, CDR2 YFSETQ. The CDR3 loop is CASSLERWGYTF. The DNA of the CDR3 is TGCGCCAGCAGCTTAGAGCGGTGGGGCTACACCTTC.

CDR3 coding DNA: TGTGCCAGTGGACGGTTGAACACTGAAGCTTTCTTT. Its translation is CASGRLNTEAFF. The chain links TRBV19 to TRBJ1-1; D unresolved. Trimming took 8 bases from V and 0 from J, leaving 7 bases between them. Germline lookup yields CDR1 LNHDA and CDR2 SQIVND (reference sequence). The CDR3 extends over 12 amino acids.

The chain joins TRBV19 to TRBJ2-7, with D uncertain. The germline gives CDR1 LNHDA, CDR2 SQIVND (reference sequence). This CDR3 has 13 amino acids. Trimming took 1 base from V and 7 from J, leaving 11 bases between them. The CDR3 nucleotides read TGTGCCAGTAGTATAGGGGTAGGAACGGAGCAGTACTTC. This gives the protein CASSIGVGTEQYF.

V is TRBV5-5 and J is TRBJ2-7; the match to TRBD2 covers 15 bases. Trimming at V came to 2 bases and at J to 2 bases, leaving 8 bases not matched to a gene. This CDR3 is 18 amino acids long. CDR1 is SGHKS and CDR2 is YYEKEE in the germline V gene (reference sequence). The CDR3 loop is CASSFAGTSGRKPYEQYF. The DNA for the CDR3 is TGTGCCAGCAGCTTTGCCGGGACTAGCGGGAGGAAACCCTACGAGCAGTACTTC.